This T cell receptor (beta chain) was sequenced during a study of T cell responses to AZD1222 COVID-19 vaccine. Sequenced by immunoSEQ multiplex PCR; TCRdb stores in-frame clones only, minus some. This table holds about 76,000 clones, roughly 80% found once. The germline V and J ends were trimmed by 0 bases and 7 bases, with 10 bases remaining between them. The CDR3 runs to 14 residues. Germline lookup yields CDR1 SGHDT and CDR2 YYEEEE. The TCR was taken from an adult who received the MenACWY meningococcal vaccine as a control. Sequenced material: peripheral blood, taken 28 days after the second dose of the MenACWY control vaccine. The gene calls are TRBV5-6 and TRBJ1-4; no reliable D call. The CDR3 loop reads CASSLGRVGEKLFF. The CDR3 DNA is TGTGCCAGCAGCTTGGGGAGAGTAGGTGAAAAACTGTTTTTT. Full variable domain (rest looked up from reference TRBV5-6 and TRBJ1-4): DAGVTQSPTHLIKTRGQQVTLRCSPKSGHDTVSWYQQALGQGPQFIFQYYEEEERQRGNFPDRFSGHQFPNYSSELNVNALLLGDSALYLCASSLGRVGEKLFFGSGTQLSVL.